Shown below are 15 T cell receptor beta chains from a single sample sequenced in a study of regulatory T cells in long-lasting Graves disease. Time point of the sample: persistent/refractory GD, antithyroid drugs over 5 years with positive TRAb. PBMC-derived RNA was used for the TCR library. HTBI primers from iRepertoire and Arm-PCR of CDR3 regions yielded the TCR beta libraries. A single record per CDR3 protein comes from TCRdb applying MiXCR to the multiplex PCR reads. The table shows roughly 500,000 distinct CDR3 sequences, with 20% to 25% occurring only once. The starting material was peripheral blood mononuclear cells (PBMCs), obtained when the disease was refractory, from a patient treated with antithyroid drugs. The source is a female donor with Graves disease.

In regard to this clonotype: One end of the junction does not line up with germline, which may come from a read error. V gene TRBV4-1 combines with J gene TRBJ1-1; no clear D. The CDR3 loop spans 11 amino acids. Germline V gene sequence: CDR1 MGHRA, CDR2 YSYEKL. CDR3 loop: CAGSQNTEAFF. The CDR3 DNA reads as TGCGCCGGCAGCCAGAACACTGAAGCTTTCTTT.

This clonotype has a handful of counts. The V call is TRBV28, the J call TRBJ1-5; 7 bases map to TRBD1. V trimming: 5 bases; J trimming: 0 bases; junction bases outside the gene matches: 10. CDR3 length equals 17 residues. From germline, CDR1 is MDHEN and CDR2 SYDVKM. CDR3 loop: CASSTSGTVYSNQPQHF. In nucleotides, the CDR3 is TGTGCCAGCAGTACAAGCGGGACAGTCTATAGCAATCAGCCCCAGCATTTT.

The chain joins TRBV24-1 to TRBJ2-5; the match to TRBD1 covers 9 bases. The germline V gene has CDR1 KGHDR and CDR2 SFDVKD. The CDR3 is 14 amino acids. Unmatched junction bases numbered 1, after V lost 4 bases and J lost 2 bases. CDR3 DNA sequence: TGTGCCACCAGTGAGACAGGGGGACAAGAGACCCAGTACTTC. Translating gives CATSETGGQETQYF.

Written as DNA, the CDR3 is TGTGCCAGCAGCGCCGGACAGGGCAGGGAGACCCAGTACTTC. Its translation: CASSAGQGRETQYF. The chain joins TRBV11-2 to TRBJ2-5; TRBD1 aligns across 8 bases. Germline V gene data show CDR1 as SGHAT and CDR2 as FQNNGV. The CDR3 spans 14 residues. J gave up 5 bases and V 5 bases, and 7 bases lay outside the gene matches.

The chain uses TRBV6-1 and TRBJ1-2; 9 positions match TRBD1. The CDR3 is 16 amino acids. J gave up 5 bases and V 6 bases, and 13 bases lay outside the gene matches. Germline V gene sequence: CDR1 MNHNS, CDR2 SASEGT. CDR3 loop: CASRNTGGESIYGYTF. CDR3 DNA sequence: TGTGCCAGCAGGAATACAGGGGGCGAATCAATATATGGCTACACCTTC.

For this clonotype: A much larger clone lies a single base off, so this may be a read error. This likely comes from a read error, as the CDR3 has no conserved phenylalanine or tryptophan at its end. The V call is TRBV6-5, the J call TRBJ1-4; 9 positions match TRBD1. CDR1 is MNHEY and CDR2 is SVGAGI in the germline V gene. The V gene end was trimmed by 1 base and the J gene end by 6 bases; junction bases not matched to a gene: 3. This CDR3 region has 15 residues. The DNA of the CDR3 is TGTGCCAGCAGTTACTACAGGGGGCAGGATGAAAAACTGTTTCTT. It is translated as CASSYYRGQDEKLFL.

The CDR3 DNA sequence: TGTGCCAGCAGCGCCGGGACAGGGTCTCAGCCCCAGCATTTT. Protein sequence: CASSAGTGSQPQHF. This chain joins TRBV5-6 and TRBJ1-5; 9 positions agree with TRBD1. This CDR3 spans 14 amino acids. V was clipped by 4 bases and J by 6 bases; unmatched bases: 5. CDR1 is SGHDT, CDR2 YYEEEE, per germline.

The V call is TRBV6-2 or TRBV6-3, the J call TRBJ2-1; a weak D match, TRBD1 (5 bases). With 0 bases removed from V and 6 bases from J, the gap between germline ends came to 9 bases. This CDR3 is 14 amino acids long. CDR1 MNHEY and CDR2 SVGEGT come from the germline V gene. The CDR3 DNA is TGTGCCAGCAGTTACTCGACAGCCTCCAATGAGCAGTTCTTC. Translating gives CASSYSTASNEQFF.

This clonotype was counted ten times or more. The chain recombines TRBV12-3 or TRBV12-4 with TRBJ2-5, with D perhaps TRBD1 (6 bases). The CDR3 consists of 14 residues. V gave up 6 bases and J gave up 1 base, with 12 bases separating them. The CDR3 is CASRYRDTQETQYF. Here the CDR3 DNA reads TGTGCCAGCAGATATAGGGACACCCAAGAGACCCAGTACTTC.

This clonotype was counted at least ten times. This chain uses TRBV6-1 with TRBJ2-5; no definite D call. CDR1 and CDR2 (germline): MNHNS, SASEGT. Trimming shortened V by 6 bases and J by 2 bases, and 19 bases separated the two germline ends. The CDR3 spans 16 residues. CDR3 coding DNA: TGTGCCAGCAGCCTCAGCGCAAGGGTGGTTCAAGAGACCCAGTACTTC. It encodes CASSLSARVVQETQYF.

This clonotype was detected ten times or more. The rearrangement joins TRBV12-3 or TRBV12-4 to TRBJ1-6; D call uncertain. The CDR3 has 13 residues. Trimming took off 5 bases at V and 9 bases at J, with 11 bases between the two ends. Here the CDR3 reads CASSPLPSSPLHF. The CDR3 DNA reads TGTGCCAGCAGTCCTCTCCCCAGTTCACCCCTCCACTTT.

The gene calls are TRBV5-6 and TRBJ1-1, with 8 bases fitting TRBD1. The CDR3 runs to 13 residues. Germline lookup yields CDR1 SGHDT and CDR2 YYEEEE. V trimming: 7 bases; J trimming: 3 bases; junction bases outside the gene matches: 5. DNA for the CDR3: TGTGCCAGCCGGACAGGGATAGACACTGAAGCTTTCTTT. It yields the protein CASRTGIDTEAFF.

The chain couples TRBV3-1 to TRBJ1-5, with D possibly TRBD1 on 6 matching bases. The CDR3 is made up of 14 amino acids. Trimming took 3 bases from V and 6 from J, leaving 12 bases between them. Germline V CDR1 and CDR2: LGHDT, YNNKEL (reference sequence). Written as DNA, the CDR3 is TGTGCCAGCAGCCAGGGGGCCAGAAGTCAGCCCCAGCATTTT. Its protein product is CASSQGARSQPQHF.

This clonotype was counted only a few times. The rearrangement joins TRBV15 to TRBJ1-2; TRBD1 might be the D (5 bases). V gave up 2 bases and J gave up 7 bases, with 20 bases separating them. Germline V gene sequence: CDR1 LNHNV, CDR2 YYDKDF (reference sequence). The CDR3 loop spans 16 amino acids. The CDR3 DNA reads as TGTGCCACCAGCAGACCATCCCAGGGTTGGGTTGGTGGCTACACCTTC. Translation: CATSRPSQGWVGGYTF.

On this clonotype: An end of the junction differs from the germline gene, which may be a read error. This chain joins TRBV27 and TRBJ1-6; possible D gene TRBD1, 5 bases. Germline V gene lookup returns CDR1 MNHEY and CDR2 SMNVEV (reference sequence). The CDR3 is 12 residues long. The CDR3 nucleotides read TGTGCCGGCAGTTTGGGACGAGCACCCCTCCACTTT. Translating gives CAGSLGRAPLHF.